The entry below gives a single TCR beta chain sequence along with its context. Its antigen is currently not known. It has no much larger one-base neighbor in the sample; base qualities were not kept. In the prospective study, participants were roughly 18 to 100 years old, resided in about two dozen geographic areas of the United States, and were enrolled through a virtual design. Cohort assignment in the prospective study relied on participant-reported clinical history from a screening survey and a study questionnaire. ImmuneRACE Cohort 3 recovered participants were defined by two consecutive negative NP/OP PCR tests, healthcare professional clearance, or symptom resolution. In the prospective study, whole blood, serum and a nasopharyngeal or oropharyngeal swab were collected from each participant by mobile phlebotomists. Additional blood draws and questionnaires over an approximately two-month period could optionally be provided by prospective study participants. Prospective study blood samples were shipped either frozen or at room temperature before DNA extraction.

TCRbeta CDR3 regions were amplified from genomic DNA using the immunoSEQ Assay, a bias-controlled multiplex PCR. As for how the authors treated the data: The number of nucleated cells in each sample was estimated from the amplification of reference gene primers within the assay. To quantify the absolute abundance of each unique TCRbeta CDR3 rearrangement, sequence reads were collapsed and filtered. For each sample, productive Simpson clonality was calculated as the square root of Simpson's diversity index across productive rearrangements. Here the immuneACCESS table is served through TCRdb, limited to in-frame sequences with V and J called. Missing clones are a known gap in these copies; in checked studies unresolved V genes cover under half, and the rest lacks a known reason. Clone size and V and J calls were adopted from that table, with D and trimming inferred from the DNA. The sample contains under 300,000 clones, just over 90% of them found a single time. 1.9% of the sample lies in the top ten.

This entry is derived from a study of blood T cell repertoires in COVID-19 (dated by TCRdb to 2019 to 2021). General notes on the study: Samples covering the acute and convalescent phases of COVID-19 were provided by collaborators in the United States, Italy and Spain. A de-identified subject ID, COVID-19 status, age in years and sex were almost always included in the sample metadata. Subjects who had been exposed to COVID-19, were actively infected with it, or had recovered from it provided the deeply sampled blood TCRbeta repertoires that made up the dataset. The prospective study material was composed of cDNA or gDNA derived from T cells, B-cell-depleted T cells, or PBMCs. The repertoires were released in a freely available public database meant as a resource for research on the immune response to SARS-CoV-2. Where available, HLA class I and class II types were taken from metadata supplied by the sample provider and were not determined by assay-based typing. The samples were drawn from the first 160 participants of the ongoing ImmuneRACE study and from some 1,300 subjects provided by 6 global collaborators. Here is what the overall study found, with its caveats: The amount of clinical and demographic metadata varied by source and participant and was provided uncurated.

What was sequenced was PBMCs or T cells enriched from blood (not recorded which). The sequence derives from a woman aged 18-30 years who had recovered from COVID-19.

For the CDR3, the sequence is CASRGGNQPQHF. At the DNA level, the sequence is TGTGCCAGCAGAGGGGGCAATCAGCCCCAGCATTTT. The rearranged chain carries TRBV28 and TRBJ1-5; the D segment could be TRBD1, given 5 matching bases. The V and J ends are trimmed by 6 bases and 2 bases, leaving 5 bases between them. CDR1 and CDR2, looked up from the germline V gene, are MDHEN and SYDVKM. From the cysteine up to the phenylalanine, the CDR3 has a length of 12 residues. Kept here is only the CDR3 DNA, which spans 36 bases and is read in frame from base 1. With the rest looked up from the reference TRBV28 and TRBJ1-5 genes rather than sequenced, the full variable domain is DVKVTQSSRYLVKRTGEKVFLECVQDMDHENMFWYRQDPGLGLRLIYFSYDVKMKEKGDIPEGYSVSREKKERFSLILESASTNQTSMYLCASRGGNQPQHFGDGTRLSIL.